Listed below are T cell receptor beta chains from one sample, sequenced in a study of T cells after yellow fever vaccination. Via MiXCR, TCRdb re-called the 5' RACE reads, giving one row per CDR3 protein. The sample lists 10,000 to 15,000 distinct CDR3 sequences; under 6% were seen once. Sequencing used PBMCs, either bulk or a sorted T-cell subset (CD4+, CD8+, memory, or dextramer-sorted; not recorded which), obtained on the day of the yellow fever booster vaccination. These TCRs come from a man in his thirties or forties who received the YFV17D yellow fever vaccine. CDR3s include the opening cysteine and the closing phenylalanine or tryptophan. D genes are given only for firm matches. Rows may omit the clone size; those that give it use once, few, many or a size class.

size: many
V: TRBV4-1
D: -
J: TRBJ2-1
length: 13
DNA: TGCGCCAGCAGCGGGGGGAAAGACAATGAGCAGTTCTTC
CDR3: CASSGGKDNEQFF

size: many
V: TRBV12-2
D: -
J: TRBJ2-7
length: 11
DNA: TGTGCAAGTCGCTTAGGACCCCAGCAGTACTTC
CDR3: CASRLGPQQYF

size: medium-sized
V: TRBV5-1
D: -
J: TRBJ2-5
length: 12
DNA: TGCGCCAGCGGGACAAACCAAGAGACCCAGTACTTC
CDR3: CASGTNQETQYF

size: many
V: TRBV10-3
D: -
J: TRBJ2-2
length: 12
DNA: TGTGCCATCAGTAACAGCACCGGGGAGCTGTTTTTT
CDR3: CAISNSTGELFF

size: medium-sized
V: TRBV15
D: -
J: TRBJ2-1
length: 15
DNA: TGTGCCACCAGCAGAGATATCGGGCTCTACAATGAGCAGTTCTTC
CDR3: CATSRDIGLYNEQFF

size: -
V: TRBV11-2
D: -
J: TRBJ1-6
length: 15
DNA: TGTGCCAGCAGCTTAGAAGCAGGTTCGGCTTCACCCCTCCACTTT
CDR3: CASSLEAGSASPLHF

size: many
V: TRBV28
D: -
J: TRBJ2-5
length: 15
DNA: TGTGCCAGCAGTTTACCCCTTGGGGCTCAAGAGACCCAGTACTTC
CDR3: CASSLPLGAQETQYF

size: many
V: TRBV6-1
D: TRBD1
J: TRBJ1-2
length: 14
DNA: TGTGCCAGCAGCGAACAGGGGGCCTGGCATGGCTACACCTTC
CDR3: CASSEQGAWHGYTF

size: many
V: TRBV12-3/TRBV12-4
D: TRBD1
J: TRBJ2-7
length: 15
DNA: TGTGCCAGCAGTTCGGGACAGGACCCACGTTACGAGCAGTACTTC
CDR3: CASSSGQDPRYEQYF

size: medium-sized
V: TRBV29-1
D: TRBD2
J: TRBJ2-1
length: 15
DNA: TGCAGCGTTTCGGGGAGCGGGAGTTTCTACAATGAGCAGTTCTTC
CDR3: CSVSGSGSFYNEQFF

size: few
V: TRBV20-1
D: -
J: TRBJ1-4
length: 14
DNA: TGCAGTGCTAGAGGGGGGAGGGCTAATGAAAAACTGTTTTTT
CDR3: CSARGGRANEKLFF

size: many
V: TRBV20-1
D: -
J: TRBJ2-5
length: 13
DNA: TGCAGTGCTAGTGCCGGCACAAAAGAGACCCAGTACTTC
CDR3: CSASAGTKETQYF

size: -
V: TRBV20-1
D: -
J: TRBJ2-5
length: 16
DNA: TGCTGTGCTAGTCTGATTATTGACAGCCGCCAAGAGACCCAGTACTTC
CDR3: CCASLIIDSRQETQYF

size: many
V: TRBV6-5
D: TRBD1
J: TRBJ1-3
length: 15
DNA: TGTGCCAGCAGCCGGACAGGGTCATTTGGAAACACCATATATTTT
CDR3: CASSRTGSFGNTIYF

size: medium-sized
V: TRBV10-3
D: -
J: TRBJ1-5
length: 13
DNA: TGTGCCATCAGTGAAGTGGGCAATCAGCCCCAGCATTTT
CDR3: CAISEVGNQPQHF

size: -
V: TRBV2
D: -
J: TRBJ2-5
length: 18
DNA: TGTACCTGCAGTTTTTCGGGACCGACCTTTAAGCCTCAAGAGACCCAGTACTTC
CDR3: CTCSFSGPTFKPQETQYF

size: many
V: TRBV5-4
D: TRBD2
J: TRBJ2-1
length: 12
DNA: TGTGCCAGCAGCACCAGCGGGGAGGAGCAGTTCTTC
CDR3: CASSTSGEEQFF

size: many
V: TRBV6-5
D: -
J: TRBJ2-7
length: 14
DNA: TGTGCCAGCAGTTACTCCGCAGGGTCCTACGAGCAGTACTTC
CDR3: CASSYSAGSYEQYF

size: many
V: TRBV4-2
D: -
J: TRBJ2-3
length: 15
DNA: TGTGCCAGCAGCCAAGATCGGCTAGCAGTCGATACGCAGTATTTT
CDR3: CASSQDRLAVDTQYF

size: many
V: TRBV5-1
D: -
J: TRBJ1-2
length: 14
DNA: TGCGCCAGCAGCTTGGGGACCGCAAACTATGGCTACACCTTC
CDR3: CASSLGTANYGYTF

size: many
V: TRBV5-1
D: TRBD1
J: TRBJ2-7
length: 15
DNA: TGCGCCAGCAGCTTGGCCCCGGGACAGAGCTACGAGCAGTACTTC
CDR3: CASSLAPGQSYEQYF

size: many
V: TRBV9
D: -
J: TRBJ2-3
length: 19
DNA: TGTGCCAGCAGCTCACACCCCCTCTCTAGCGCCAACCAAAGGGCTGCGCAGTATTTT
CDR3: CASSSHPLSSANQRAAQYF

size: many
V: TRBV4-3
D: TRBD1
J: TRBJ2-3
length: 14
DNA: TGCGCCAGCAGCCCTGGGACAGTGGGAGATACGCAGTATTTT
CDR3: CASSPGTVGDTQYF

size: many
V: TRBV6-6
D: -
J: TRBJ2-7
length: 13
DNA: TGTGCCGTCCACCACGGCCTCTCGGGGGAGCAGTACTTC
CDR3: CAVHHGLSGEQYF

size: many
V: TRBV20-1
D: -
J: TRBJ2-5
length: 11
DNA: TGCAGTGCCAATCCCTCGGAGACCCAGTACTTC
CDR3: CSANPSETQYF

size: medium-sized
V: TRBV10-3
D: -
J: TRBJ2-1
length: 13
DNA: TGTGCCATCAGTGAGTCGAACCTAAATGAGCAGTTCTTC
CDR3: CAISESNLNEQFF

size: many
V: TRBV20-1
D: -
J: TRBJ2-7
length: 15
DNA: TGCAGTGCTAGAGATCTTAGGGGGGGAGTAAGCGAGCAGTACTTC
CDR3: CSARDLRGGVSEQYF

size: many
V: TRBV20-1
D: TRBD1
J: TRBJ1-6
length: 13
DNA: TGCAGTGCCGGGACAGACCATAATTCACCCCTCCACTTT
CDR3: CSAGTDHNSPLHF

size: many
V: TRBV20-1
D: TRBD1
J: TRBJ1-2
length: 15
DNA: TGCAGTGCTAGATCCGGGACAGGGGAGGACTATGGCTACACCTTC
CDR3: CSARSGTGEDYGYTF

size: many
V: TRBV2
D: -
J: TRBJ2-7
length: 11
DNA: TGTGCCAGCTTAAGGACTTACGAGCAGTACTTC
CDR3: CASLRTYEQYF

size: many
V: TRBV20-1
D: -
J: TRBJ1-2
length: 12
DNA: TGCAGTGCCTTCCGGGACGGTCCTGGCTACACCTTC
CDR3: CSAFRDGPGYTF

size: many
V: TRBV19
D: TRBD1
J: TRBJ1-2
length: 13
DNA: TGTGCCAGTGGGACAGGGAAGAGCTATGGCTACACCTTC
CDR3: CASGTGKSYGYTF

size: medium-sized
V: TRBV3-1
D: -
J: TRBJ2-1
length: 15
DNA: TGTGCCAGCAGCCAAATGGTAGCTTCTAAGAATGAGCAGTTCTTC
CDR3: CASSQMVASKNEQFF

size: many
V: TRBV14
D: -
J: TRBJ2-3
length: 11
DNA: TGTGCCAGCAGCCTCAGGGATACGCAGTATTTT
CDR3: CASSLRDTQYF

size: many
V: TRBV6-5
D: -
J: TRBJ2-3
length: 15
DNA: TGTGCCAGCAGTATCGGGGGCCCCAGCACAGATACGCAGTATTTT
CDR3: CASSIGGPSTDTQYF

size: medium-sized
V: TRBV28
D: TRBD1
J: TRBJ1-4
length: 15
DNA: TGTGCCAGCAGTGTTGGAGGGACAGTTAATGAAAAACTGTTTTTT
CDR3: CASSVGGTVNEKLFF

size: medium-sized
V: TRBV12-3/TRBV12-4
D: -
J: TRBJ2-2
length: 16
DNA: TGTGCCAGCAGTTTAGGGACAAAGGGTGGCACCGGGGAGCTGTTTTTT
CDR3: CASSLGTKGGTGELFF

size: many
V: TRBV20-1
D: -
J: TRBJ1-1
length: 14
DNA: TGCAGTGCTAGTCACCCCGGGGGTTACGGGTCGGCTTTCTTT
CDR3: CSASHPGGYGSAFF

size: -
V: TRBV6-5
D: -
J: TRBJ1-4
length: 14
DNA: TGTGCCAGCAGTTATACAAAACCGGTTGAAAAACTGTTTTTT
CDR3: CASSYTKPVEKLFF

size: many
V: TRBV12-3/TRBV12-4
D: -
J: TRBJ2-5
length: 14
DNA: TGTGCCAGCAGCCTGGGGTGGGGTGGTGGGACCCAGTACTTC
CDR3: CASSLGWGGGTQYF

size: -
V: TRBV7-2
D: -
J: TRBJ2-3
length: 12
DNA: TGTGCCAGCAGGCAATCCACAGATACGCAGTATTTT
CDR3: CASRQSTDTQYF

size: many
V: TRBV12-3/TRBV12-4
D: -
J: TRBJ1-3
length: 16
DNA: TGTGCCAGCAGTTTCCAGGGGATTCGGTCTGGAAACACCATATATTTT
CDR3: CASSFQGIRSGNTIYF